This entry lists 20 T cell receptor beta chains sequenced from one sample in a study of CD8 T cells in ankylosing spondylitis. Study-wide points: Eight highly homologous variants formed a TCR beta motif that appeared characteristic of ankylosing spondylitis blood.

TCRdb re-analysed the 5' RACE reads in MiXCR, keeping a single row per CDR3 protein. There are over 450,000 distinct CDR3 sequences in the sample; roughly 13% occur only once, and 6.8% lies in the top ten. Antigens for these TCRs are unknown. The source material was blood, either unsorted or a sorted T cell fraction (not recorded which). The receptors derive from a male donor with ankylosing spondylitis.

V and J are TRBV10-3 and TRBJ2-5, with 8 bases lining up with TRBD2. V dropped 2 bases and J dropped 4; count of bases not matched to a gene: 6. Germline values: CDR1 ENHRY, CDR2 SYGVKD. The CDR3 covers 15 residues. Here the CDR3 DNA reads TGTGCCATCAGTGAGGGCGGGAGGCGAGGAGAGACCCAGTACTTC. It translates to CAISEGGRRGETQYF.

This rearrangement joins TRBV12-3 or TRBV12-4 to TRBJ2-1; D is unresolved. With 5 bases removed from V and 0 bases from J, the gap between germline ends came to 14 bases. CDR3 size: 16 residues. The CDR3 sequence is CASSARTPSSYNEQFF. CDR3 DNA: TGTGCCAGCAGTGCGCGGACCCCGAGCTCCTACAATGAGCAGTTCTTC.

Ten or more counts support this clonotype. The V and J genes are TRBV5-1 and TRBJ2-5, with D unresolved. Germline CDR1 and CDR2: SGHRS and YFSETQ. The CDR3 has 15 residues. Trimming stripped 0 bases from V and 5 bases from J, with 14 bases between. DNA of the CDR3: TGCGCCAGCAGCTTGGTGAGCCAAAAAGGGGAGACCCAGTACTTC. This translates into CASSLVSQKGETQYF.

This chain uses TRBV5-8 with TRBJ2-3; a possible D gene is TRBD2 (5 bases). The V end was cut by 3 bases, the J end by 8 bases, with 7 bases between. The CDR3 consists of 11 residues. The germline V gene has CDR1 SGHTS and CDR2 YDEGEE. Here the CDR3 reads CASSSRGTQYF. CDR3 DNA: TGTGCCAGCAGCTCCCGGGGTACGCAGTATTTT.

The CDR3 region is CASSYPGTGQETQYF. CDR3 DNA sequence: TGTGCCAGCAGTTATCCCGGGACAGGGCAAGAGACCCAGTACTTC. The V gene is TRBV28, the J gene TRBJ2-5, with 9 bases matching TRBD1. Trimming removed 4 bases from V and 2 bases from J; junction bases left unmatched: 5. This CDR3 has 15 amino acids. The germline gives CDR1 MDHEN, CDR2 SYDVKM.

In its sample, this clonotype was seen many times. This sequence joins TRBV7-2 and TRBJ2-4, with no clear D. Germline V gene data show CDR1 as SGHTA and CDR2 as FQGNSA. V was trimmed by 5 bases and J by 0 bases, leaving 11 bases between them. The CDR3 runs 15 residues. The CDR3 region is CASSPGVLAKNIQYF. The CDR3 bases are TGTGCCAGCAGCCCCGGCGTCCTAGCCAAAAACATTCAGTACTTC.

This clonotype was detected only a few times. The V and J genes are TRBV3-1 and TRBJ2-6; D gene uncertain. Trimming stripped 1 base from V and 4 bases from J, with 8 bases between. This CDR3 is built from 15 residues. Per germline, CDR1 LGHDT and CDR2 YNNKEL (reference sequence). The CDR3 spells CASSQVGNGANVLTF. CDR3 bases: TGTGCCAGCAGCCAAGTTGGTAACGGGGCCAACGTCCTGACTTTC.

The rearrangement links TRBV20-1 to TRBJ2-1, with 7 bases matching TRBD2. Germline loops: CDR1 DFQATT, CDR2 SNEGSKA (reference sequence). This CDR3 comprises 16 residues. The ends lost 5 bases at V and 0 bases at J; junction bases unmatched: 10. Here the CDR3 reads CSAYSPIAGSYNEQFF. DNA for the CDR3: TGCAGTGCTTACTCTCCCATAGCGGGCTCCTACAATGAGCAGTTCTTC.

The chain is built from TRBV5-1 and TRBJ1-2; 10 nucleotides align to TRBD1. This CDR3 region has 15 residues. Germline CDR1 is SGHRS and CDR2 is YFSETQ. The V gene end was trimmed by 5 bases and the J gene end by 6 bases; junction bases not matched to a gene: 10. The CDR3: CASRGTGEFADGYTF. CDR3 nucleotides: TGCGCCAGCAGAGGGACAGGGGAGTTCGCGGATGGCTACACCTTC.

This clonotype has just a few counts. The chain carries TRBV29-1 and TRBJ2-7; 10 bases fit TRBD1. Trimming cost V 3 bases and J 6 bases; bases outside gene matches: 5. The CDR3 is 13 residues long. Germline CDR1 reads SQVTM; CDR2 reads ANQGSEA. In nucleotides, the CDR3 is TGCAGCGTTGAGGGGACAGGGGTATCCGAGCAGTACTTC. Translating gives CSVEGTGVSEQYF.

The chain uses TRBV5-1 and TRBJ2-5; D tentatively fits TRBD1 or TRBD2 (6 bases each). Germline V gives CDR1 SGHRS, CDR2 YFSETQ. V shed 6 bases and J shed 5 bases, with 14 bases lying between them. This CDR3 spans 13 amino acids. CDR3 region: CASNRGGRETQYF. CDR3 in DNA: TGCGCCAGCAACCGTGGGGGGCGGGAGACCCAGTACTTC. Full variable domain (missing parts from reference TRBV5-1 and TRBJ2-5): KAGVTQTPRYLIKTRGQQVTLSCSPISGHRSVSWYQQTPGQGLQFLFEYFSETQRNKGNFPGRFSGRQFSNSRSEMNVSTLELGDSALYLCASNRGGRETQYFGPGTRLLVL.

This clonotype has just a few counts. V is TRBV7-9 and J is TRBJ1-4, with 7 bases aligning to TRBD1. V lost 6 bases to trimming and J lost 4 bases; unmatched junction nucleotides: 8. Germline CDR1 and CDR2: SEHNR and FQNEAQ (reference sequence). The CDR3 spans 15 residues. The CDR3, as DNA: TGTGCCAGCAGTGCAGGGACAGCCGATAATGAAAAACTGTTTTTT. Protein product: CASSAGTADNEKLFF.

This chain uses TRBV4-1 with TRBJ1-5; 9 nucleotides line up with TRBD1. Germline CDR1 is MGHRA and CDR2 is YSYEKL. Trimming took 0 bases from V and 2 from J; bases not matched to a gene: 11. The CDR3 length is 19 residues. The CDR3 bases are TGCGCCAGCAGCCAAGACGGGGGACAGGGATTACGGGGCAATCAGCCCCAGCATTTT. Protein product: CASSQDGGQGLRGNQPQHF.

The rearrangement joins TRBV21-1 to TRBJ1-2. TRBV21-1 counts as a pseudogene. The CDR3 extends over 16 amino acids. This CDR3 reads CASSSTREGLRYGYTF. The CDR3 DNA follows: TGTGCCAGCAGCTCAACCAGGGAGGGGTTGAGGTATGGCTACACCTTC.

This chain joins TRBV7-2 and TRBJ2-1; 11 nucleotides align to TRBD2. The V segment lost 5 bases and the J segment 15 bases; nucleotides outside the gene matches: 12. The CDR3 spans 14 residues. Germline values: CDR1 SGHTA, CDR2 FQGNSA. Here the CDR3 DNA reads TGTGCCAGCAGCAGTAGCGGGAGGGCCTCCCCCCGGTTCTTC. This sequence encodes CASSSSGRASPRFF.

The V gene is TRBV6-1, the J gene TRBJ2-3, with TRBD2 matching over 10 bases. After removal of 6 bases from V and 5 bases from J, the junction contained 11 bases not matched to a gene. The CDR3 extends over 16 amino acids. The V gene's germline CDR1 is MNHNS and CDR2 SASEGT. CDR3 in DNA: TGTGCCAGCAGACGTACACTAGCGGGGAGTCGAGATACGCAGTATTTT. It codes for CASRRTLAGSRDTQYF.

This clonotype was observed a few times. The chain carries TRBV12-3 or TRBV12-4 and TRBJ2-6, with TRBD1 matching over 9 bases. This CDR3 spans 17 amino acids. Losses at the gene ends were 6 bases for V and 2 bases for J; bases not matched to a gene: 8. CDR3: CASSKDRGDAGANVLTF. CDR3 nucleotides: TGTGCCAGCAGCAAAGACAGGGGGGATGCTGGGGCCAACGTCCTGACTTTC.

The chain links TRBV14 to TRBJ2-3; 8 bases agree with TRBD1. Germline CDR1 is SGHDN and CDR2 is FVKESK. This CDR3 comprises 14 residues. The trim removed 8 bases at V and 2 bases at J, leaving 6 bases unmatched. The CDR3 sequence: CASRADRDTDTQYF. Written as DNA, the CDR3 is TGTGCCAGCCGCGCGGACAGGGACACAGATACGCAGTATTTT.

The V and J genes are TRBV5-4 and TRBJ1-2, with 7 bases that match TRBD1. With V trimmed by 0 bases and J by 4 bases, 6 bases remained unmatched. The CDR3 runs 15 residues. Germline CDR1 reads SGHNT; CDR2 reads YYREEE (reference sequence). CDR3 residues: CASSLEEGQSYGYTF. The CDR3 nucleotides are TGTGCCAGCAGCTTGGAGGAGGGACAGAGCTATGGCTACACCTTC.

Here the CDR3 DNA reads TGTGCCAGCAGCCCAGGGGGGGGCGAAGGCGTCTATGGCTACACCTTC. Its translation is CASSPGGGEGVYGYTF. The chain combines TRBV7-9 with TRBJ1-2; 7 bases line up with TRBD1. V was clipped by 5 bases and J by 4 bases; unmatched bases: 13. Germline-derived CDR1 and CDR2 are SEHNR and FQNEAQ (reference sequence). The CDR3 totals 16 residues.